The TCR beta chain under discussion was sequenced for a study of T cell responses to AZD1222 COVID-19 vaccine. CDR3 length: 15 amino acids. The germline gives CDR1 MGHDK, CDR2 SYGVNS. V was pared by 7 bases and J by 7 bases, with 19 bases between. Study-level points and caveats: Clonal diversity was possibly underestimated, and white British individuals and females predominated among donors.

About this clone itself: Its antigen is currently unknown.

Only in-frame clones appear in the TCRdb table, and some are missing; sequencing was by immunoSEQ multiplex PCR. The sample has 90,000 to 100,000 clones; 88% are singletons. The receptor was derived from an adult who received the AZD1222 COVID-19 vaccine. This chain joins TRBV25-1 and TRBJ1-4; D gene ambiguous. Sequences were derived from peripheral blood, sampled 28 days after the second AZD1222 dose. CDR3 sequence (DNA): TGTGCCAGCATCGGTGATGTCTCTGTGGGTGAAAAACTGTTTTTT. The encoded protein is CASIGDVSVGEKLFF.